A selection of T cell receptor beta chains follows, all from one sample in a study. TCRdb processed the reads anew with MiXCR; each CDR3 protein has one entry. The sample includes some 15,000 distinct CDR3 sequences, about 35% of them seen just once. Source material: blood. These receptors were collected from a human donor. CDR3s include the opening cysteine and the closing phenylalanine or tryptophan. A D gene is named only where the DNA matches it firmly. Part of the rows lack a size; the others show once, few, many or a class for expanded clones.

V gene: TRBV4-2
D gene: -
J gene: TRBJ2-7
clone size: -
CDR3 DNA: TGTGCCAGCAGCCAAGGAGGAAGGGGCTCCTACGAGCAGTACTTC
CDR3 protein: CASSQGGRGSYEQYF

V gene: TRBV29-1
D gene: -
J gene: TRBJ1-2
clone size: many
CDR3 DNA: TGCAGCGTTCCGGGGGGGGCGCGGCACTATGGCTACACCTTC
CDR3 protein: CSVPGGARHYGYTF

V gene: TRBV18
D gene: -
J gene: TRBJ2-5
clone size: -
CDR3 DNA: TGTGCCAGCTCACCAGAACAAGAGACCCAGTACTTC
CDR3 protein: CASSPEQETQYF

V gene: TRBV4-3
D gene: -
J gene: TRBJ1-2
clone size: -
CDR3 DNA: TGCGCCAGCAGCCAATTAAAAGGGTATGGATATGGCTACACCTTC
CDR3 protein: CASSQLKGYGYGYTF

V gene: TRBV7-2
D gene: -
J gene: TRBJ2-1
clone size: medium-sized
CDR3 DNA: TGTGCCAGCAGCTTGTTAGGGGGAGCAACGTACAATGAGCAGTTCTTC
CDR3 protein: CASSLLGGATYNEQFF

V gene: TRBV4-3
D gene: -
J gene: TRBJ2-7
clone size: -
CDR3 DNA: TGCGCCAGCAGCCCTTATAGTGGGACGAACTACGAGCAGTACTTC
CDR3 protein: CASSPYSGTNYEQYF

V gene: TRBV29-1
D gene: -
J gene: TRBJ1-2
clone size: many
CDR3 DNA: TGCAGCGTCCGTCGGGACTATGGCTACACCTTC
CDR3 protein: CSVRRDYGYTF

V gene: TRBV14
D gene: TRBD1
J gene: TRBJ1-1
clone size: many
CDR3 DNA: TGTGCCAGCAGTCTTGGACAGGACACTGAAGCTTTCTTT
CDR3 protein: CASSLGQDTEAFF

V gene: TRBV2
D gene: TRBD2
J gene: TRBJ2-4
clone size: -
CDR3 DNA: TGTGCCAGCAGTGACCCAGCGGGAGGGCCTTACAATGAGCAGTACTTC
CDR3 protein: CASSDPAGGPYNEQYF

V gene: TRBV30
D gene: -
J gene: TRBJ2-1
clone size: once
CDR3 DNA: TGTGCCGCCATGGAGGGAGGTAACCCGAGCTCCTACAATGAGCAGTTCTTC
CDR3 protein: CAAMEGGNPSSYNEQFF

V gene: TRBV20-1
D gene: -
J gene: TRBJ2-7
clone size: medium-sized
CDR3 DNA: TGCAGTGCTCGCCCAGTCTACGAGCAGTACTTC
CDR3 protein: CSARPVYEQYF

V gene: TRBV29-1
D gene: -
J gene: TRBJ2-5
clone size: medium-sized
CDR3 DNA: TGCAGCGTTGATCGGTCCTCGTTCGGGGAGACCCAGTACTTC
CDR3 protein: CSVDRSSFGETQYF

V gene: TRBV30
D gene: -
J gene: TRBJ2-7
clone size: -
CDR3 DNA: TGTGCCTGGAGTTACGCTAACTCTGGAAACTACGAGCAGTACTTC
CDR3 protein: CAWSYANSGNYEQYF

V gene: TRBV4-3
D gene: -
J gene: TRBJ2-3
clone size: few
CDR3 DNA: TGCGCCAGCAGCCCGCTCTTGGGCGGGAACGCAGATACGCAGTATTTT
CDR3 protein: CASSPLLGGNADTQYF

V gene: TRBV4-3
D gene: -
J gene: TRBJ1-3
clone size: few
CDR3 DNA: TGCGCCAGCAGCCAAGAGACTAAAAGGTCTGGAAACACCATATATTTT
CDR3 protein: CASSQETKRSGNTIYF

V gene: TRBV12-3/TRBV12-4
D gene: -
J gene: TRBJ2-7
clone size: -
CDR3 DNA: TGTGCCAGCAGTTTAGTGACAGAATACGAGCAGTACTTC
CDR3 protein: CASSLVTEYEQYF

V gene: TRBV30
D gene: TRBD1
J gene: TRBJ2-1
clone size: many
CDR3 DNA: TGTGCCTGGAGACTGACAGGGGGATCCTACAATGAGCAGTTCTTC
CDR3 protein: CAWRLTGGSYNEQFF

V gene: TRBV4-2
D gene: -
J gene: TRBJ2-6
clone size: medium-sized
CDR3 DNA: TGTGCCAGCAGCCAAGGCGACAGTTACTCTGGGGCCAACGTCCTGACTTTC
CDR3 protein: CASSQGDSYSGANVLTF